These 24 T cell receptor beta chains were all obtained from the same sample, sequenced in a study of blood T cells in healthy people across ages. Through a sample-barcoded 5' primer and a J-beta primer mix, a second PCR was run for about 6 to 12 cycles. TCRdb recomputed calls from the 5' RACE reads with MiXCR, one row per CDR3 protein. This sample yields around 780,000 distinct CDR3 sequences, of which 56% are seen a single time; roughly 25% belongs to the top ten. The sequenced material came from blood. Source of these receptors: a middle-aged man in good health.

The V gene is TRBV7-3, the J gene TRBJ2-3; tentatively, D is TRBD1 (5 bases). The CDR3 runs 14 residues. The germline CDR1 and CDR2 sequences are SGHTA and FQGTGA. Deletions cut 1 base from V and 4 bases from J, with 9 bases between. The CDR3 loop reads CASSLIGRADTQYF. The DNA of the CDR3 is TGTGCCAGCAGCTTAATTGGCAGGGCAGATACGCAGTATTTT.

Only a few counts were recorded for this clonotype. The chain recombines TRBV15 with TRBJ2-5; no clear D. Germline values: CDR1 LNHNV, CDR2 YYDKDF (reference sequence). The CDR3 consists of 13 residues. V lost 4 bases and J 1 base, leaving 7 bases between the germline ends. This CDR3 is CATSNGFQETQYF. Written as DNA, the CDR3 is TGTGCCACCAGCAACGGATTCCAAGAGACCCAGTACTTC.

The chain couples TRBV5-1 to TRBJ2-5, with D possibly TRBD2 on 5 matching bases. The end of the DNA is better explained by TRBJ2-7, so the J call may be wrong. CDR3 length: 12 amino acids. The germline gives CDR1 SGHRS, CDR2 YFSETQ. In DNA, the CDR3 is TGCGCCAGCAGCTTGACGGGATTCGAGCAGTACTTC. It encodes CASSLTGFEQYF.

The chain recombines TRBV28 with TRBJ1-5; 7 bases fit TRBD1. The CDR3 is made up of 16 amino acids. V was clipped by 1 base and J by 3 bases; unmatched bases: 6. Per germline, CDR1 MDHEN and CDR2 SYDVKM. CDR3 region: CASSLFWTGHNQPQHF. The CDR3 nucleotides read TGTGCCAGCAGTTTATTTTGGACAGGACACAATCAGCCCCAGCATTTT.

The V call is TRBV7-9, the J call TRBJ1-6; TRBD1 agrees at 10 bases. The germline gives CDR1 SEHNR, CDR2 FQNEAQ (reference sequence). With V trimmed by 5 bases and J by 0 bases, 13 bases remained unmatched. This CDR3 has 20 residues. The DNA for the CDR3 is TGTGCCAGCAGCAACCCTGACGACAGGGGGCCGAGCTCCTATAATTCACCCCTCCACTTT. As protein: CASSNPDDRGPSSYNSPLHF.

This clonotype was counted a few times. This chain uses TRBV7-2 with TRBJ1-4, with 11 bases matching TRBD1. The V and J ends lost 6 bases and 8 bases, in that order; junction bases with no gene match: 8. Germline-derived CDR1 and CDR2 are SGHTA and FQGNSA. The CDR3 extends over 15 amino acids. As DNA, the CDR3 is TGTGCCAGCAGTACAGTTGGGACAGGGGGGGAAAAACTGTTTTTT. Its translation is CASSTVGTGGEKLFF. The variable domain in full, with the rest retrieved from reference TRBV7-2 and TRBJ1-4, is GAGVSQSPSNKVTEKGKDVELRCDPISGHTALYWYRQSLGQGLEFLIYFQGNSAPDKSGLPSDRFSAERTGGSVSTLTIQRTQQEDSAVYLCASSTVGTGGEKLFFGSGTQLSVL.

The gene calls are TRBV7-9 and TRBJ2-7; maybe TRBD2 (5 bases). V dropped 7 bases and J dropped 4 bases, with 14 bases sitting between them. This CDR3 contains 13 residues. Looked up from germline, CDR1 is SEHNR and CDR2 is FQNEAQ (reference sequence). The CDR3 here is CASTSSGDYEQYF. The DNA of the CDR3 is TGTGCCAGCACCTCTTCCGGGGATTACGAGCAGTACTTC. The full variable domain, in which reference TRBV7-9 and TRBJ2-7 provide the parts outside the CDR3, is DTGVSQNPRHKITKRGQNVTFRCDPISEHNRLYWYRQTLGQGPEFLTYFQNEAQLEKSRLLSDRFSAERPKGSFSTLEIQRTEQGDSAMYLCASTSSGDYEQYFGPGTRLTVT.

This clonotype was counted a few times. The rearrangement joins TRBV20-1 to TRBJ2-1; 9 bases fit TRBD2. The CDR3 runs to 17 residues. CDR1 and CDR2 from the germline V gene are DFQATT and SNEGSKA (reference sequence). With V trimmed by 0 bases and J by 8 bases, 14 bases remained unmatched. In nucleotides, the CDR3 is TGCAGTGCTAGAGATCTATTACTGACTAGCGGTGTAGATGAGCAGTTCTTC. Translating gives CSARDLLLTSGVDEQFF.

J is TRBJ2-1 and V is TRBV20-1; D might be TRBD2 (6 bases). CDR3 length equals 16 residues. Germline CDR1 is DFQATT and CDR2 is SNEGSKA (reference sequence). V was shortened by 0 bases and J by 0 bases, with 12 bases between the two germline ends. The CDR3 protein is CSARDNAGSSYNEQFF. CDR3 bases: TGCAGTGCTAGAGATAATGCGGGGAGCTCCTACAATGAGCAGTTCTTC.

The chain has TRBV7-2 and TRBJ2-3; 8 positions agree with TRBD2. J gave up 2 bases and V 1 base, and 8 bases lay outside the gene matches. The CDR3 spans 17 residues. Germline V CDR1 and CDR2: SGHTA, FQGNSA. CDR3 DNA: TGTGCCAGCAGCTTAGTGTTCCGCGGGAGGCCCACAGATACGCAGTATTTT. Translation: CASSLVFRGRPTDTQYF.

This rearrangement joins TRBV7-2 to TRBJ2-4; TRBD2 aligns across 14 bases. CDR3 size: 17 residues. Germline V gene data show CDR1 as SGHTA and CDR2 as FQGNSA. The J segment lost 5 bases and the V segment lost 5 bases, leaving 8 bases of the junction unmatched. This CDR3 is CASSQMTSGRAENIQYF. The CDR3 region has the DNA TGTGCCAGCAGCCAAATGACTAGCGGGAGGGCGGAAAACATTCAGTACTTC.

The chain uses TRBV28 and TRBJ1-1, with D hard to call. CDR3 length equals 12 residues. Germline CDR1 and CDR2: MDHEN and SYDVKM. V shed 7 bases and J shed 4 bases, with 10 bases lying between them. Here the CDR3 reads CASTSGPTEAFF. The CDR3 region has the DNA TGTGCCAGCACCAGTGGGCCCACTGAAGCTTTCTTT.

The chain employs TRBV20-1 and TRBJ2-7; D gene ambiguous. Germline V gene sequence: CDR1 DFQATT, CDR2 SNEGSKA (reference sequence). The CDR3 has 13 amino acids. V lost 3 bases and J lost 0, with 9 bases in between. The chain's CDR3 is CSASGRSSYEQYF. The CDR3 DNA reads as TGCAGTGCTAGCGGGCGTAGCTCCTACGAGCAGTACTTC.

The CDR3 nucleotides are TGTGCCAGCAGTTCGACTTCTAGCGGGATCAACTCCTACGAGCAGTACTTC. It is translated as CASSSTSSGINSYEQYF. This chain connects TRBV12-3 or TRBV12-4 to TRBJ2-7; 9 positions agree with TRBD2. This CDR3 is built from 17 residues. Trimming at V came to 4 bases and at J to 0 bases, leaving 10 bases not matched to a gene.

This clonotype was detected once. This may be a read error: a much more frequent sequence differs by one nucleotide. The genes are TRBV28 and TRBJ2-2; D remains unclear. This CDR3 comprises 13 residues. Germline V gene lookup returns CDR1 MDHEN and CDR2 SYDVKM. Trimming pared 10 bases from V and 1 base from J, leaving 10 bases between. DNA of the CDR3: TGTGCCATCAAGCTAGGGAACACCGGGGAGCTGTTTTTT. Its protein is CAIKLGNTGELFF. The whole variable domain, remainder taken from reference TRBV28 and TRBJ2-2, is DVKVTQSSRYLVKRTGEKVFLECVQDMDHENMFWYRQDPGLGLRLIYFSYDVKMKEKGDIPEGYSVSREKKERFSLILESASTNQTSMYLCAIKLGNTGELFFGEGSRLTVL.

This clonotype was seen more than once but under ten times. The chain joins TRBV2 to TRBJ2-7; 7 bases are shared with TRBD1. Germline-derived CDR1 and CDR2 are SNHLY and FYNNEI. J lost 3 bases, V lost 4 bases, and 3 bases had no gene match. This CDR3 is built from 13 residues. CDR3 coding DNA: TGTGCCAGCAGTGGGACAGGTCGCTACGAGCAGTACTTC. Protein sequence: CASSGTGRYEQYF.

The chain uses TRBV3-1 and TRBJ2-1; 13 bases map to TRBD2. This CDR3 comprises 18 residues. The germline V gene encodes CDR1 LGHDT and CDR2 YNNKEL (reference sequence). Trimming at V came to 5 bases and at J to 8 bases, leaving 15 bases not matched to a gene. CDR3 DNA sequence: TGTGCCAGCAGCTCATCGGAAAGGACTAGCGGGGGTGAATATGAGCAGTTCTTC. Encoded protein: CASSSSERTSGGEYEQFF.

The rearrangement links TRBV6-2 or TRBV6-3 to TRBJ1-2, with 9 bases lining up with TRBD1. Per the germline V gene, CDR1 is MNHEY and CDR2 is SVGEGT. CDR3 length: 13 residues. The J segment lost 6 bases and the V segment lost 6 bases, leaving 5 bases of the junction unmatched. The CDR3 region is CASRRTGEDGYTF. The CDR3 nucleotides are TGTGCCAGCAGAAGGACAGGGGAGGATGGCTACACCTTC.

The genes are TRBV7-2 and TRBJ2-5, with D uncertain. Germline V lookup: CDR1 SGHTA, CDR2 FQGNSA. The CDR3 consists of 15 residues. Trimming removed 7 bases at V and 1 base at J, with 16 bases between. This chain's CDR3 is CASNIGSVTQETQYF. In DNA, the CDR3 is TGTGCCAGCAACATAGGCAGCGTGACCCAAGAGACCCAGTACTTC.

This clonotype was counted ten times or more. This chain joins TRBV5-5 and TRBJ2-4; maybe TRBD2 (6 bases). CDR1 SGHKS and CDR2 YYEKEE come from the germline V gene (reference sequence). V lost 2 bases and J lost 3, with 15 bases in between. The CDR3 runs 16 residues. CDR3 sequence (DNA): TGTGCCAGCAGCTTTCTGGGCGGGATAGACAAAAACATTCAGTACTTC. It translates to CASSFLGGIDKNIQYF. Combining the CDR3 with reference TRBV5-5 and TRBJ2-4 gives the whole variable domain DAGVTQSPTHLIKTRGQQVTLRCSPISGHKSVSWYQQVLGQGPQFIFQYYEKEERGRGNFPDRFSARQFPNYSSELNVNALLLGDSALYLCASSFLGGIDKNIQYFGAGTRLSVL.

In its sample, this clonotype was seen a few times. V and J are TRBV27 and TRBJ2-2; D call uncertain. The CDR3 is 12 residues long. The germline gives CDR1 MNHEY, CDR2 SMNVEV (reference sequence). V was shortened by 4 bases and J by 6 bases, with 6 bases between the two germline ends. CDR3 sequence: CASSSPSGELFF. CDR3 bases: TGTGCCAGCAGTTCCCCGTCCGGGGAGCTGTTTTTT.

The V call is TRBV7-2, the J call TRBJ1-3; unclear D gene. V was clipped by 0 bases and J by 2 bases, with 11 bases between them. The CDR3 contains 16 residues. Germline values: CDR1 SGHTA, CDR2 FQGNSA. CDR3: CASSLAGPSTGNTIYF. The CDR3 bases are TGTGCCAGCAGCTTAGCCGGGCCAAGCACTGGAAACACCATATATTTT. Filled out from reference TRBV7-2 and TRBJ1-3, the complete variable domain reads GAGVSQSPSNKVTEKGKDVELRCDPISGHTALYWYRQSLGQGLEFLIYFQGNSAPDKSGLPSDRFSAERTGGSVSTLTIQRTQQEDSAVYLCASSLAGPSTGNTIYFGEGSWLTVV.

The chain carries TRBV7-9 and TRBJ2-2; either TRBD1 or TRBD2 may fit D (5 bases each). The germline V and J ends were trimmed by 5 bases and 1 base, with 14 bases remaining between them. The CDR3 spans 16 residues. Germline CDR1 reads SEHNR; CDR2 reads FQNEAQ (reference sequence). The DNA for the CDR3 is TGTGCCAGCAGCCCCTTAACGAGGGGGAACACCGGGGAGCTGTTTTTT. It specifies CASSPLTRGNTGELFF.

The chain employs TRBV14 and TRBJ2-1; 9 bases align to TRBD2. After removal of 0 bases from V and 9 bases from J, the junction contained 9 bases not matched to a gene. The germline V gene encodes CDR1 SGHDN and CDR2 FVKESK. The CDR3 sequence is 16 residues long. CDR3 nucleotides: TGTGCCAGCAGCCAAGAGGCGGGGGGGCCTTGGGTTGAGCAGTTCTTC. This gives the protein CASSQEAGGPWVEQFF.